These 23 T cell receptor beta chains were all obtained from the same sample, sequenced in a study of blood T cell repertoires in COVID-19. TCRdb's copy holds only in-frame clones and misses some; the assay was immunoSEQ multiplex PCR. The sample shows some 130,000 clones, almost 70% of them seen only once. Sequencing was carried out using peripheral blood. The receptors stem from a woman aged 70-85 years with acute or convalescent COVID-19.

Only one count was recorded for this clone. This chain links TRBV3-1 (or the pseudogene TRBV3-2) with TRBJ1-4; D possibly corresponds to TRBD1 (6 bases). The length of the CDR3 is 16 residues. The germline V gene has CDR1 LGHDT and CDR2 YNNKEL (reference sequence). V lost 4 bases, J lost 8 bases, and 20 bases lay in between. CDR3 residues: CASSLSSIRDTEKLFF. The CDR3 region has the DNA TGTGCCAGCAGCCTGTCAAGTATCCGGGACACCGAAAAACTGTTTTTT.

This clone was detected only once. This chain links TRBV5-1 with TRBJ1-1; 8 bases line up with TRBD1. CDR1 and CDR2 (germline): SGHRS, YFSETQ. The CDR3 runs 14 residues. V shed 4 bases, J shed 1 base, and the junction held 3 bases outside the gene matches. CDR3 region: CASSLDRANTEAFF. The CDR3 region has the DNA TGCGCCAGCAGCCTGGACAGGGCGAACACTGAAGCTTTCTTT.

This rearrangement joins TRBV9 to TRBJ1-2; the match to TRBD1 covers 7 bases. Germline CDR1 SGDLS, CDR2 YYNGEE. This CDR3 has 15 residues. J gave up 4 bases and V 5 bases, and 11 bases lay outside the gene matches. CDR3 loop: CASSAGQAQAYGYTF. The CDR3 DNA is TGTGCCAGCAGTGCAGGACAGGCGCAGGCCTATGGCTACACCTTC.

This chain links TRBV25-1 with TRBJ2-6; no firm D call. Trimming removed 5 bases at V and 0 bases at J, with 2 bases between. CDR1 MGHDK and CDR2 SYGVNS come from the germline V gene. The CDR3 contains 13 residues. In nucleotides, the CDR3 is TGTGCCAGCAGTCACTCTGGGGCCAACGTCCTGACTTTC. Its translation is CASSHSGANVLTF.

This chain uses TRBV6-5 with TRBJ1-1, with TRBD1 matching 9 bases. This CDR3 has 14 amino acids. Losses at the gene ends were 6 bases for V and 11 bases for J; bases not matched to a gene: 13. Germline assignment: CDR1 MNHEY and CDR2 SVGAGI. The CDR3 region is CASRNTERTGEAFF. In nucleotides, the CDR3 is TGTGCCAGCAGGAATACTGAAAGGACAGGGGAGGCTTTCTTT.

The table lists this clone with many counts. The CDR3 protein is CASSLDGSNTEAFF. The CDR3 DNA is TGCGCCAGCAGCTTGGACGGTTCCAACACTGAAGCTTTCTTT. V usage is TRBV5-1 and J usage is TRBJ1-1; no clear D. Germline V CDR1 and CDR2: SGHRS, YFSETQ. The CDR3 contains 14 residues. V dropped 0 bases and J dropped 2 bases, with 8 bases sitting between them.

The chain joins TRBV19 to TRBJ1-3, with a weak D call TRBD1 (5 bases). Between the trimmed V and J ends, which lost 3 bases and 4 bases, there was a span of 10 bases. The CDR3 consists of 14 residues. From germline, CDR1 is LNHDA and CDR2 SQIVND (reference sequence). CDR3 nucleotides: TGTGCCAGTAGTATCGGAGGGGTCGGAAACACCATATATTTT. This gives the protein CASSIGGVGNTIYF.

The chain joins TRBV7-9 to TRBJ1-2; 9 positions agree with TRBD1. This CDR3 spans 19 amino acids. V shed 1 base and J 5 bases; nucleotides not matched to a gene: 17. CDR1 is SEHNR and CDR2 is FQNEAQ in the germline V gene (reference sequence). The CDR3, as DNA: TGTGCCAGCAGCTTAGTTGGGGACAGGGACTCTTCATCTTTGTATGGCTACACCTTC. Its translation: CASSLVGDRDSSSLYGYTF.

The V call is TRBV13, the J call TRBJ2-1; D might be TRBD2 (6 bases). Germline-derived CDR1 and CDR2 are PRHDT and FYEKMQ (reference sequence). Trimming removed 5 bases at V and 2 bases at J, with 7 bases between. The CDR3 length is 13 residues. The CDR3: CASSPGAYNEQFF. DNA for the CDR3: TGTGCCAGCAGCCCGGGGGCCTACAATGAGCAGTTCTTC.

The chain is built from TRBV5-1 and TRBJ2-3; a possible D gene is TRBD1 (6 bases). V lost 3 bases and J lost 2, with 10 bases in between. Per germline, CDR1 SGHRS and CDR2 YFSETQ. CDR3 length: 14 residues. CDR3 protein: CASSSGAPTDTQYF. The CDR3 DNA reads TGCGCCAGCAGCTCAGGGGCTCCCACAGATACGCAGTATTTT.

This clone was counted many times. V gene TRBV5-1 combines with J gene TRBJ1-1; D is unresolved. The CDR3 runs to 12 residues. Between the trimmed V and J ends, which lost 4 bases and 5 bases, there was a span of 9 bases. Germline V gene data show CDR1 as SGHRS and CDR2 as YFSETQ. Here the CDR3 reads CASSGRRTEAFF. CDR3 coding DNA: TGCGCCAGCAGCGGGCGTCGAACTGAAGCTTTCTTT.

The CDR3 DNA follows: TGTGCCAGCAGTGGCCGGGCAGGGGGTGAAAAACTGTTTTTT. Translated, it gives CASSGRAGGEKLFF. V usage is TRBV25-1 and J usage is TRBJ1-4; 7 nucleotides line up with TRBD1. After removal of 4 bases from V and 7 bases from J, the junction contained 6 bases not matched to a gene. This CDR3 region has 14 residues. Per the germline V gene, CDR1 is MGHDK and CDR2 is SYGVNS. Filled out from reference TRBV25-1 and TRBJ1-4, the complete variable domain reads EADIYQTPRYLVIGTGKKITLECSQTMGHDKMYWYQQDPGMELHLIHYSYGVNSTEKGDLSSESTVSRIRTEHFPLTLESARPSHTSQYLCASSGRAGGEKLFFGSGTQLSVL.

The chain couples TRBV5-4 to TRBJ2-4, with D perhaps TRBD2 (5 bases). The V and J ends lost 0 bases and 2 bases respectively, with 9 bases between them. From germline, CDR1 is SGHNT and CDR2 YYREEE (reference sequence). CDR3 size: 15 residues. The CDR3 region is CASSLGGWSKNIQYF. The CDR3 region has the DNA TGTGCCAGCAGCTTGGGAGGGTGGTCCAAAAACATTCAGTACTTC.

The rearrangement joins TRBV7-6 to TRBJ2-1, with D perhaps TRBD2 (7 bases). The V and J ends lost 3 bases and 12 bases respectively, with 12 bases between them. The CDR3 has 12 residues. Germline values: CDR1 SGHVS, CDR2 FNYEAQ. CDR3: CASSFTGGGQFF. As DNA, the CDR3 is TGTGCCAGCAGCTTCACGGGGGGCGGGCAGTTCTTC.

This clone was seen just once. The V gene is TRBV4-1, the J gene TRBJ2-1; 7 nucleotides align to TRBD1. V was pared by 4 bases and J by 9 bases, with 9 bases of the junction left unmatched. The germline gives CDR1 MGHRA, CDR2 YSYEKL. The CDR3 covers 14 residues. This CDR3 reads CASSPMTGTAEQFF. CDR3 DNA: TGCGCCAGCAGCCCAATGACAGGGACGGCTGAGCAGTTCTTC.

The J gene is TRBJ1-6, the V gene TRBV18, with TRBD1 as a possible D gene (6 bases). The length of the CDR3 is 15 residues. V shed 3 bases and J shed 7 bases, with 13 bases lying between them. Looked up from germline, CDR1 is KGHSH and CDR2 is LQKENI. The CDR3 DNA is TGTGCCAGCTCACCGTTGGGGGCGAGGAATTCACCCCTCCACTTT. This sequence encodes CASSPLGARNSPLHF.

This chain uses TRBV5-4 with TRBJ1-4, with TRBD1 matching over 7 bases. With V trimmed by 5 bases and J by 5 bases, 6 bases remained unmatched. Per germline, CDR1 SGHNT and CDR2 YYREEE (reference sequence). The CDR3 contains 14 residues. The CDR3 protein is CASSSTGANEKLFF. The CDR3 region has the DNA TGTGCCAGCAGTTCTACAGGGGCAAATGAAAAACTGTTTTTT. Based on the CDR3 plus reference TRBV5-4 and TRBJ1-4, the full variable domain is ETGVTQSPTHLIKTRGQQVTLRCSSQSGHNTVSWYQQALGQGPQFIFQYYREEENGRGNFPPRFSGLQFPNYSSELNVNALELDDSALYLCASSSTGANEKLFFGSGTQLSVL.

The table lists this clone with a few counts. The chain combines TRBV19 with TRBJ2-7, with 11 bases identical to TRBD2. This CDR3 region has 14 residues. The germline CDR1 and CDR2 sequences are LNHDA and SQIVND (reference sequence). V lost 5 bases, J lost 2 bases, and 2 bases stayed unmatched. The CDR3 loop is CASSLTSGAYEQYF. DNA for the CDR3: TGTGCCAGTAGTCTGACTAGCGGGGCCTACGAGCAGTACTTC.

This clone has just a few counts. The rearrangement links TRBV28 to TRBJ2-2; TRBD1 matches 7 bases. Losses at the gene ends were 3 bases for V and 8 bases for J; bases not matched to a gene: 9. Germline V gene data show CDR1 as MDHEN and CDR2 as SYDVKM. The CDR3 has 15 residues. CDR3 sequence reads: CASSFSSGGTGELFF. CDR3 nucleotides: TGTGCCAGCAGTTTCTCGTCAGGGGGTACGGGGGAGCTGTTTTTT.

This sequence joins TRBV6-4 and TRBJ2-1, with 9 bases lining up with TRBD2. CDR3 length: 15 amino acids. V shed 7 bases and J 4 bases; nucleotides not matched to a gene: 8. The germline V gene encodes CDR1 MRHNA and CDR2 SNTAGT. CDR3 loop: CASKFVAGAYNEQFF. The CDR3, as DNA: TGTGCCAGCAAATTCGTAGCGGGAGCTTACAATGAGCAGTTCTTC.

DNA for the CDR3: TGTGCCAGTAGTAATGAACAGGGGGCAGGTCGTGAAAAACTGTTTTTT. Amino acid sequence: CASSNEQGAGREKLFF. This chain connects TRBV19 to TRBJ1-4; TRBD1 matches 9 bases. Unmatched junction bases numbered 10, after V lost 4 bases and J lost 7 bases. Germline values: CDR1 LNHDA, CDR2 SQIVND (reference sequence). There are 16 residues in the CDR3.

The J gene is TRBJ2-1, the V gene TRBV7-9; TRBD2 aligns across 15 bases. The CDR3 is 19 residues long. Per the germline V gene, CDR1 is SEHNR and CDR2 is FQNEAQ (reference sequence). Unmatched junction bases numbered 8, after V lost 0 bases and J lost 5 bases. This CDR3 is CASSLALGLAGGVDNEQFF. The CDR3 DNA reads TGTGCCAGCAGCTTAGCGTTGGGACTAGCGGGAGGCGTAGACAATGAGCAGTTCTTC.

This clone occurred a few times. The chain couples TRBV11-2 to TRBJ2-3, with unresolved D. V was cut by 5 bases and J by 1 base, with 13 bases left in between. The CDR3 covers 15 residues. CDR1 and CDR2 (germline): SGHAT, FQNNGV. Here the CDR3 DNA reads TGTGCCAGCAGCCCCCGTATGTGGCGCACAGATACGCAGTATTTT. Translating it yields CASSPRMWRTDTQYF.